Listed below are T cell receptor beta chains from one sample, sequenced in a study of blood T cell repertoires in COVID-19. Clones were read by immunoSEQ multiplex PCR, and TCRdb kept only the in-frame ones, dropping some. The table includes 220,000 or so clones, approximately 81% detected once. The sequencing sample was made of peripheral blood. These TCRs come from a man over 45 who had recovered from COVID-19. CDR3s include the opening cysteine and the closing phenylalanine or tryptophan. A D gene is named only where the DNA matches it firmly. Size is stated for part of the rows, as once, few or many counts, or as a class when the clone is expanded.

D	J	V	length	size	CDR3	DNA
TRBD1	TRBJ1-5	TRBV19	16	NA	CASRKGQGAFNQPQHF	TGTGCCAGTAGGAAGGGACAGGGAGCTTTCAATCAGCCCCAGCATTTT
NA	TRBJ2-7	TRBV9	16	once	CASSPWEAGGTYEQYF	TGTGCCAGCAGCCCTTGGGAGGCAGGGGGTACCTACGAGCAGTACTTC
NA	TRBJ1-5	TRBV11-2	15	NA	CASSLAAGDNQPQHF	TGTGCCAGCAGCTTAGCAGCGGGGGACAATCAGCCCCAGCATTTT
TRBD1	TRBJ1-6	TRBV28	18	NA	CASSSRTGWTFYNSPLHF	TGTGCCAGCAGTTCTCGGACAGGGTGGACCTTCTATAATTCACCCCTCCACTTT
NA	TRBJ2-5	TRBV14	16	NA	CASSQGTRSGSETQYF	TGTGCCAGCAGCCAAGGAACCCGAAGCGGGTCCGAGACCCAGTACTTC
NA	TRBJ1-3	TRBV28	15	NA	CASSYYRKTGNTIYF	TGTGCCAGCAGTTACTACAGGAAGACTGGAAACACCATATATTTT
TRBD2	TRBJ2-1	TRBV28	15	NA	CASSAGTSGSYEQFF	TGTGCCAGCAGCGCCGGGACTAGCGGGAGTTATGAGCAGTTCTTC
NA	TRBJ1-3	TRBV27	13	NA	CASSSGWSNTIYF	TGTGCCAGCAGCTCCGGATGGAGTAACACCATATATTTT
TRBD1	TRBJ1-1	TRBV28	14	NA	CASIPWGTGIGAFF	TGTGCCAGCATCCCTTGGGGGACAGGGATTGGAGCTTTCTTT
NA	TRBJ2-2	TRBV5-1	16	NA	CASSLAAGGSTGELFF	TGCGCCAGCAGCTTGGCGGCAGGGGGGAGCACCGGGGAGCTGTTTTTT
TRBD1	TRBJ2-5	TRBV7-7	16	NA	CASSLGGDRIKETQYF	TGTGCCAGCAGCTTAGGAGGGGACAGGATTAAAGAGACCCAGTACTTC
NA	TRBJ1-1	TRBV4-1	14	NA	CASSQHLDIPEAFF	TGCGCCAGCAGCCAACACCTGGACATTCCTGAAGCTTTCTTT
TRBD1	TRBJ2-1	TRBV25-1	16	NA	CASSDPGTGGAGKVFF	TGTGCCAGCAGTGACCCCGGGACAGGGGGCGCTGGGAAGGTGTTCTTC
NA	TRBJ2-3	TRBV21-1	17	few	CASSKIAGTGGTDTQYF	TGTGCCAGCAGCAAGATCGCCGGGACAGGGGGCACAGATACGCAGTATTTT
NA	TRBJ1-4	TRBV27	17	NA	CASSPDLDSLPSEKLFF	TGTGCCAGCAGTCCAGACTTAGACAGTCTTCCCTCTGAAAAACTGTTTTTT
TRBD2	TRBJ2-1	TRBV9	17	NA	CASSVTGAGGTYNEQFF	TGTGCCAGCAGCGTTACGGGGGCGGGAGGCACCTACAATGAGCAGTTCTTC
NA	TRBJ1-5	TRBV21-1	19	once	CASSKPRTRSRYGNQPQHF	TGTGCCAGCAGCAAACCAAGGACACGGTCGAGATATGGCAATCAGCCCCAGCATTTT
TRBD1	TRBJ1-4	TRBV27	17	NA	CASRRDSQAATNEKLFF	TGTGCCAGCCGCCGGGACAGCCAAGCAGCAACTAATGAAAAACTGTTTTTT